This T cell receptor beta chain was recorded in a study of T-cell memory formation after mild COVID-19. General study results and limits: There was a balanced CD4/CD8 profile in clones contracting day 15 to 85, and later expanders leaned CD4+. Several responding clones turned up in pre-infection memory, indicating that cross-reactive memory may have taken part.

Germline lookup yields CDR1 SGDLS and CDR2 YYNGEE. Trimming took 0 bases from V and 3 from J, leaving 11 bases between them. This CDR3 has 15 residues. This clonotype came up a few times. Its target is not known. TCR alpha and TCR beta cDNA libraries carrying sample barcodes and UMIs were produced by 5'RACE using constant-segment primers. One entry per CDR3 protein results from TCRdb running MiXCR on the 5' RACE reads. This table holds 400,000 to 500,000 distinct CDR3 sequences, more than 15% found once. The rearrangement joins TRBV9 to TRBJ2-3; perhaps D is TRBD1 or TRBD2 (5 bases each). The source of this sequence is a man in his late teens or twenties who had mild COVID-19 (a few samples of this study predate the infection). Cell type and time point are not known. Specimen: PBMCs or a T cell subset sorted from them (not recorded which). CDR3 residues: CASSVEGTTTDTQYF. The CDR3, as DNA: TGTGCCAGCAGCGTAGAGGGGACGACTACAGATACGCAGTATTTT.